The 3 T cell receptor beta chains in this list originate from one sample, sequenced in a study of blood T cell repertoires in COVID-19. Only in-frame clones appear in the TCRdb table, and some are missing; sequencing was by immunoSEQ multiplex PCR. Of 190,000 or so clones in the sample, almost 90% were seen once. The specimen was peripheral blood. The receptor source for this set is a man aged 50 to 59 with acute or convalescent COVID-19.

CDR3 residues: CASSIRGTGVQPQHF. The CDR3 DNA reads as TGTGCCAGTAGTATAAGGGGGACAGGGGTGCAGCCCCAGCATTTT. The chain is built from TRBV19 and TRBJ1-5; 10 bases agree with TRBD1. Germline V CDR1 and CDR2: LNHDA, SQIVND (reference sequence). After removal of 2 bases from V and 7 bases from J, the junction contained 5 bases not matched to a gene. CDR3 size: 15 residues.

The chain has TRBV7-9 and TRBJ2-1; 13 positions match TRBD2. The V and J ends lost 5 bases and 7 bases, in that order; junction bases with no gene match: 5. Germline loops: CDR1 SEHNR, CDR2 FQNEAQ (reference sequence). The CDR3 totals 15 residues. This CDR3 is CASSPPGLAGNEQFF. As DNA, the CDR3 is TGTGCCAGCAGCCCACCGGGACTAGCGGGGAATGAGCAGTTCTTC.

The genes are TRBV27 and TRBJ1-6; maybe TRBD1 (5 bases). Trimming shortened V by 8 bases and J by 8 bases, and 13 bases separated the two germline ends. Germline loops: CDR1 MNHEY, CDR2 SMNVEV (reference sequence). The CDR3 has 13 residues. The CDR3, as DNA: TGTGCCAGCGGCCGCAGGGAGGATTCACCCCTCCACTTT. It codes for CASGRREDSPLHF.